One TCR beta chain is described in this entry. The Seattle patients joined while their infection was active and were tracked longitudinally afterward. The data were taken from a study of blood T cell repertoires in COVID-19. Study background: Sites in the United States, Italy and Spain provided acute and convalescent COVID-19 samples. The cDNA or gDNA used as material had been derived from T cells, B-cell-depleted T cells, or PBMCs.

Per the authors' pipeline: Using reference gene primer amplification, nucleated cell counts were estimated. Generated by immunoSEQ multiplex PCR, the TCRdb table keeps only in-frame clones and is missing some. V and J calls plus clone size are reproduced from that table; the DNA served to infer D and trimming. The sample consists of some 520,000 clones, 89% of them appearing once. The CDR3 is 15 amino acids. The chain has TRBV21-1 and TRBJ2-5; the tabulated D call, TRBD1, remains unverified against the DNA. TRBV21-1 is noted as a pseudogene. This clonotype originated in a man aged 18 to 35 with COVID-19, enrolled during active disease. Sequences were obtained from peripheral blood. The CDR3 spells CASSQARGLGETQYF. Written as DNA, the CDR3 is TGTGCCAGCAGCCAAGCCAGGGGGCTGGGGGAGACCCAGTACTTC.